Listed below are T cell receptor beta chains from one sample, sequenced in a study of blood T cell repertoires in COVID-19. Some clones are missing from TCRdb's copy, which holds only in-frame ones; the method was immunoSEQ multiplex PCR. The sample shows under 250,000 clones, 80% to 90% of them seen only once. Material: PBMCs or T cells enriched from blood (not recorded which). The receptors were sampled from a woman aged 18-29 years in a cohort exposed to, infected with or recovered from COVID-19 (not recorded which). Both conserved end residues are part of each CDR3. Fields, in order: V gene, clone size, J gene, D gene, CDR3 protein, CDR3 DNA. D genes are given only for firm matches. Rows may omit the clone size; those that give it use once, few, many or a size class.

v_gene: TRBV5-6
abundance: -
j_gene: TRBJ2-1
d_gene: TRBD2
CDR3aa: CASSAGTSGGNSYNEQFF
CDR3nt: TGTGCCAGCAGCGCGGGGACTAGCGGGGGCAACTCCTACAATGAGCAGTTCTTC

v_gene: TRBV10-1
abundance: -
j_gene: TRBJ2-2
d_gene: TRBD1
CDR3aa: CASSDPTGATGELFF
CDR3nt: TGCGCCAGCAGTGACCCGACAGGGGCCACCGGGGAGCTGTTTTTT

v_gene: TRBV30
abundance: -
j_gene: TRBJ2-5
d_gene: TRBD1
CDR3aa: CAWTTGRETQYF
CDR3nt: TGTGCCTGGACGACAGGGAGAGAGACCCAGTACTTC

v_gene: TRBV27
abundance: -
j_gene: TRBJ1-2
d_gene: -
CDR3aa: CASSLRGNYGYTF
CDR3nt: TGTGCCAGCAGTTTACGAGGGAACTATGGCTACACCTTC

v_gene: TRBV13
abundance: -
j_gene: TRBJ2-3
d_gene: -
CDR3aa: CASSPRRVGPYTDTQYF
CDR3nt: TGTGCCAGCAGCCCCAGGCGGGTAGGGCCCTACACAGATACGCAGTATTTT

v_gene: TRBV10-3
abundance: -
j_gene: TRBJ1-5
d_gene: TRBD1
CDR3aa: CAISEKQQGMNQPQHF
CDR3nt: TGTGCCATCAGTGAAAAACAACAGGGGATGAATCAGCCCCAGCATTTT

v_gene: TRBV6-6
abundance: -
j_gene: TRBJ1-2
d_gene: -
CDR3aa: CASSWIGGDGYTF
CDR3nt: TGTGCCAGCAGTTGGATAGGGGGGGATGGCTACACCTTC

v_gene: TRBV5-6
abundance: -
j_gene: TRBJ2-1
d_gene: -
CDR3aa: CASSSVDEQFF
CDR3nt: TGTGCCAGCAGCTCGGTCGATGAGCAGTTCTTC

v_gene: TRBV7-9
abundance: -
j_gene: TRBJ1-2
d_gene: -
CDR3aa: CASSLETLGVGYTF
CDR3nt: TGTGCCAGCAGCTTAGAGACACTGGGCGTTGGCTACACCTTC

v_gene: TRBV7-2
abundance: -
j_gene: TRBJ2-7
d_gene: -
CDR3aa: CASSSPSSYEQYF
CDR3nt: TGTGCCAGCAGCTCGCCGAGCTCCTACGAGCAGTACTTC

v_gene: TRBV5-4
abundance: -
j_gene: TRBJ2-3
d_gene: -
CDR3aa: CASSQRSQSGTQYF
CDR3nt: TGTGCCAGCAGCCAAAGGTCCCAGTCGGGTACGCAGTATTTT

v_gene: TRBV7-2
abundance: -
j_gene: TRBJ2-7
d_gene: TRBD1
CDR3aa: CASRIKKPQGNLYEQYF
CDR3nt: TGTGCCAGCAGAATTAAAAAACCACAGGGGAATCTGTACGAGCAGTACTTC

v_gene: TRBV4-2
abundance: -
j_gene: TRBJ2-2
d_gene: -
CDR3aa: CASSQDLEGGPAGELFF
CDR3nt: TGTGCCAGCAGCCAAGATCTGGAGGGGGGGCCGGCCGGGGAGCTGTTTTTT

v_gene: TRBV4-1
abundance: -
j_gene: TRBJ1-2
d_gene: TRBD1
CDR3aa: CASSPGTADFYGYTF
CDR3nt: TGCGCCAGCAGCCCGGGGACAGCCGACTTCTATGGCTACACCTTC

v_gene: TRBV4-2
abundance: once
j_gene: TRBJ2-1
d_gene: TRBD2
CDR3aa: CASSQVGTSPNEQFF
CDR3nt: TGTGCCAGCAGCCAAGTTGGGACTAGCCCCAATGAGCAGTTCTTC

v_gene: TRBV11-3
abundance: -
j_gene: TRBJ2-3
d_gene: -
CDR3aa: CASSSRRSRITDTQYF
CDR3nt: TGTGCCAGCAGCTCGCGGCGGAGTCGGATCACAGATACGCAGTATTTT

v_gene: TRBV5-1
abundance: few
j_gene: TRBJ2-5
d_gene: TRBD2
CDR3aa: CASSLPSGTTAQYF
CDR3nt: TGCGCCAGCAGCTTGCCTAGCGGGACCACGGCCCAGTACTTC

v_gene: TRBV20-1
abundance: -
j_gene: TRBJ1-2
d_gene: TRBD1
CDR3aa: CSASPGQGGGYTF
CDR3nt: TGCAGTGCTAGTCCGGGACAGGGGGGTGGCTACACCTTC

v_gene: TRBV21-1
abundance: -
j_gene: TRBJ1-5
d_gene: -
CDR3aa: CASSKGGGVNNQPQHF
CDR3nt: TGTGCCAGCAGCAAAGGGGGAGGGGTAAACAATCAGCCCCAGCATTTT

v_gene: TRBV6-5
abundance: -
j_gene: TRBJ1-4
d_gene: -
CDR3aa: CASREDSWGEKLFF
CDR3nt: TGTGCCAGCAGAGAGGACTCTTGGGGTGAAAAACTGTTTTTT

v_gene: TRBV25-1
abundance: -
j_gene: TRBJ1-5
d_gene: TRBD1
CDR3aa: CASSETGEVQPQHF
CDR3nt: TGTGCCAGCAGTGAGACAGGGGAGGTGCAGCCCCAGCATTTT

v_gene: TRBV5-6
abundance: -
j_gene: TRBJ1-4
d_gene: -
CDR3aa: CASSLMTGGTNEKLFF
CDR3nt: TGTGCCAGCAGCTTGATGACAGGCGGAACTAATGAAAAACTGTTTTTT

v_gene: TRBV2
abundance: -
j_gene: TRBJ1-1
d_gene: TRBD1
CDR3aa: CASSVTPAPWGQDTEAFF
CDR3nt: TGTGCCAGCTCTGTTACTCCCGCCCCGTGGGGACAGGACACTGAAGCTTTCTTT

v_gene: TRBV7-8
abundance: -
j_gene: TRBJ2-3
d_gene: -
CDR3aa: CASSLEWGRTDTQYF
CDR3nt: TGTGCCAGCAGCTTAGAGTGGGGGCGTACAGATACGCAGTATTTT

v_gene: TRBV19
abundance: -
j_gene: TRBJ1-5
d_gene: -
CDR3aa: CASSPAADNQPQHF
CDR3nt: TGTGCCAGTAGCCCTGCGGCAGACAATCAGCCCCAGCATTTT

v_gene: TRBV6-1
abundance: -
j_gene: TRBJ1-6
d_gene: -
CDR3aa: CASSEMLQVVNSPLHF
CDR3nt: TGTGCCAGCAGTGAAATGCTCCAGGTGGTTAATTCACCCCTCCACTTT

v_gene: TRBV27
abundance: -
j_gene: TRBJ2-2
d_gene: -
CDR3aa: CASSLSAGAGTGELFF
CDR3nt: TGTGCCAGCAGTTTATCGGCAGGGGCGGGCACCGGGGAGCTGTTTTTT

v_gene: TRBV29-1
abundance: -
j_gene: TRBJ1-1
d_gene: TRBD1
CDR3aa: CSTQGQGAAAFF
CDR3nt: TGCAGCACCCAGGGACAGGGGGCGGCAGCTTTCTTT

v_gene: TRBV28
abundance: -
j_gene: TRBJ1-5
d_gene: TRBD1
CDR3aa: CASSSGQGFNNQPQHF
CDR3nt: TGTGCCAGCAGTTCTGGACAGGGTTTTAACAATCAGCCCCAGCATTTT

v_gene: TRBV2
abundance: -
j_gene: TRBJ1-4
d_gene: TRBD1
CDR3aa: CASRAQGVTNEKLFF
CDR3nt: TGTGCCAGCAGGGCACAGGGGGTCACTAATGAAAAACTGTTTTTT

v_gene: TRBV25-1
abundance: once
j_gene: TRBJ1-2
d_gene: TRBD1
CDR3aa: CASSEYQVGQGYGYTF
CDR3nt: TGTGCCAGCAGTGAATATCAGGTAGGACAGGGTTATGGCTACACCTTC

v_gene: TRBV6-5
abundance: -
j_gene: TRBJ2-1
d_gene: -
CDR3aa: CASSYSNGNEQFF
CDR3nt: TGTGCCAGCAGTTACTCGAACGGGAATGAGCAGTTCTTC

v_gene: TRBV12-3/TRBV12-4
abundance: -
j_gene: TRBJ1-1
d_gene: -
CDR3aa: CASSPDSEAFF
CDR3nt: TGTGCCAGCAGCCCTGACAGCGAAGCTTTCTTT

v_gene: TRBV6-1
abundance: -
j_gene: TRBJ2-7
d_gene: TRBD2
CDR3aa: CASSEVGLAGGYEQYF
CDR3nt: TGTGCCAGCAGTGAAGTAGGACTAGCGGGAGGCTACGAGCAGTACTTC

v_gene: TRBV27
abundance: -
j_gene: TRBJ2-1
d_gene: -
CDR3aa: CASSHDRSTEQFF
CDR3nt: TGTGCCAGCAGCCATGACAGGAGCACTGAGCAGTTCTTC

v_gene: TRBV5-1
abundance: -
j_gene: TRBJ2-6
d_gene: -
CDR3aa: CASSFMSQGSGANVLTF
CDR3nt: TGCGCCAGCAGCTTCATGTCACAGGGATCCGGGGCCAACGTCCTGACTTTC

v_gene: TRBV10-3
abundance: few
j_gene: TRBJ2-1
d_gene: -
CDR3aa: CAISARHNEQFF
CDR3nt: TGTGCCATCAGTGCGAGGCACAATGAGCAGTTCTTC

v_gene: TRBV21-1
abundance: -
j_gene: TRBJ1-2
d_gene: -
CDR3aa: CASSKTPGANYGYTF
CDR3nt: TGTGCCAGCAGCAAAACCCCGGGAGCTAACTATGGCTACACCTTC

v_gene: TRBV3-1/TRBV3-2
abundance: -
j_gene: TRBJ1-1
d_gene: -
CDR3aa: CASSQVDSEAFF
CDR3nt: TGTGCCAGCAGCCAGGTGGACAGTGAAGCTTTCTTT

v_gene: TRBV5-1
abundance: -
j_gene: TRBJ1-1
d_gene: TRBD1
CDR3aa: CASSPDRGSTEAFF
CDR3nt: TGCGCCAGCAGCCCCGACAGGGGGAGCACTGAAGCTTTCTTT

v_gene: TRBV11-2
abundance: -
j_gene: TRBJ2-7
d_gene: TRBD1
CDR3aa: CASSLNGRGSDEQYF
CDR3nt: TGTGCCAGCAGCTTAAATGGCAGGGGGTCGGACGAGCAGTACTTC

v_gene: TRBV5-1
abundance: -
j_gene: TRBJ1-3
d_gene: -
CDR3aa: CASSLERPSGNTIYF
CDR3nt: TGCGCCAGCAGTCTAGAGAGACCTTCTGGAAACACCATATATTTT

v_gene: TRBV10-1
abundance: -
j_gene: TRBJ2-2
d_gene: -
CDR3aa: CASSESTGFTGELFF
CDR3nt: TGCGCCAGCAGTGAGTCAACCGGGTTCACCGGGGAGCTGTTTTTT

v_gene: TRBV6-4
abundance: few
j_gene: TRBJ2-3
d_gene: TRBD1
CDR3aa: CASSDSQGATDTQYF
CDR3nt: TGTGCCAGCAGTGACTCTCAGGGGGCCACAGATACGCAGTATTTT

v_gene: TRBV19
abundance: -
j_gene: TRBJ2-7
d_gene: -
CDR3aa: CATKREPHSTREQYF
CDR3nt: TGTGCCACCAAAAGGGAGCCTCACTCTACGCGCGAGCAGTACTTC